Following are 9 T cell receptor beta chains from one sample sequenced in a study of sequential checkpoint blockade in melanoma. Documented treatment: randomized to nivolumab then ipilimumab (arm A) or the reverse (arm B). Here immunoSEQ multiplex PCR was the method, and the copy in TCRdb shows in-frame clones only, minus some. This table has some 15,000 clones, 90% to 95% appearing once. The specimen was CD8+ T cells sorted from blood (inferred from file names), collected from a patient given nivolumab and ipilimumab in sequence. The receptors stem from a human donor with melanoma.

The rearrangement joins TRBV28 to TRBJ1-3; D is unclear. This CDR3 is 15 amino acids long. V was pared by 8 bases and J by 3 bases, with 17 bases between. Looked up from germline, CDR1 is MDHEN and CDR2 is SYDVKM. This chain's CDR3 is CASGKDRGLGNTIYF. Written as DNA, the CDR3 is TGTGCCAGCGGGAAAGATAGAGGGCTTGGAAACACCATATATTTT.

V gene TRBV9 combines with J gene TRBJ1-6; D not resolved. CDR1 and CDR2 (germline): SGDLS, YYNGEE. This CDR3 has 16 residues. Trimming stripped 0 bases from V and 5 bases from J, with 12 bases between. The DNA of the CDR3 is TGTGCCAGCAGCGTAGGGAGAGGGTTGGATAATTCACCCCTCCACTTT. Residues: CASSVGRGLDNSPLHF.

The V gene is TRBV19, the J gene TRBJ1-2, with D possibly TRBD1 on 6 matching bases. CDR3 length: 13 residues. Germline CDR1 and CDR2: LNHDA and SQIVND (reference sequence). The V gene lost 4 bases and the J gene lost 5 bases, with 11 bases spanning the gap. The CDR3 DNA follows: TGTGCCAGTAGTAAAGCCAGGGGTTATGGCTACACCTTC. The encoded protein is CASSKARGYGYTF.

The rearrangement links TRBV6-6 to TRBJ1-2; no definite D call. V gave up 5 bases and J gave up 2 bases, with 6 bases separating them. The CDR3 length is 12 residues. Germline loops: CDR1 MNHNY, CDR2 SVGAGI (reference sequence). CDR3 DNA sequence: TGTGCCAGCAGTGGAGTCAACTATGGCTACACCTTC. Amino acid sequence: CASSGVNYGYTF.

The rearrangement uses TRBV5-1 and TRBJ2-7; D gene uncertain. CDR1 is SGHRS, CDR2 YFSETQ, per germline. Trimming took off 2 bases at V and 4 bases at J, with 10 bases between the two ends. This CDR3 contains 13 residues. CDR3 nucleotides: TGCGCCAGCAGCTTAGCTACCGCGTACGAGCAGTACTTC. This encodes CASSLATAYEQYF.

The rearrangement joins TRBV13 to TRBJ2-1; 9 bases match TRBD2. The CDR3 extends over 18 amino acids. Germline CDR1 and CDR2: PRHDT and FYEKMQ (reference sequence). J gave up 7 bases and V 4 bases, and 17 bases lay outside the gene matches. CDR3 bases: TGTGCCAGCAGCTCAAGATCGGGGGAGCGGGGGGTACTTAATGAGCAGTTCTTC. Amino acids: CASSSRSGERGVLNEQFF. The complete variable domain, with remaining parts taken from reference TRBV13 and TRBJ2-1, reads AAGVIQSPRHLIKEKRETATLKCYPIPRHDTVYWYQQGPGQDPQFLISFYEKMQSDKGSIPDRFSAQQFSDYHSELNMSSLELGDSALYFCASSSRSGERGVLNEQFFGPGTRLTVL.

Here the CDR3 reads CASSLGPTGHQPQHF. CDR3 coding DNA: TGTGCCAGCAGTTTAGGCCCCACAGGTCATCAGCCCCAGCATTTT. The chain recombines TRBV28 with TRBJ1-5; D is possibly TRBD1 (5 bases). The CDR3 has 15 amino acids. Germline V gene data show CDR1 as MDHEN and CDR2 as SYDVKM. V was trimmed by 2 bases and J by 5 bases, leaving 13 bases between them.

CDR3 DNA sequence: TGTGCCAGCAGCGAGGGGTGGGGGGGCTATGGCTACACCTTC. It yields the protein CASSEGWGGYGYTF. J is TRBJ1-2 and V is TRBV9; D may be TRBD1 (5 bases). CDR1 SGDLS and CDR2 YYNGEE come from the germline V gene. CDR3 length: 14 residues. V was shortened by 3 bases and J by 4 bases, with 13 bases between the two germline ends.

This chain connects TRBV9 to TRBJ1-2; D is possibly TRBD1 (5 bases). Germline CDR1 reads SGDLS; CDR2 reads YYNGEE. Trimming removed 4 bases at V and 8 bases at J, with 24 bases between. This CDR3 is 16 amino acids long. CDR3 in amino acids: CASSPSGLGGMWGYTF. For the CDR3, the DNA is TGTGCCAGCAGCCCTAGTGGTTTGGGGGGGATGTGGGGCTACACCTTC.